This T cell receptor beta chain stems from a study of T cells in Graves' hyperthyroidism and ophthalmopathy. Regarding the study as a whole: In validation, the model predicted ophthalmopathy. These predictions came a median roughly seven months before onset.

The germline V and J ends were trimmed by 3 bases and 2 bases, with 8 bases remaining between them. The CDR3 is made up of 13 amino acids. Germline CDR1 reads SNHLY; CDR2 reads FYNNEI. TCR beta CDR3 regions were amplified from RNA transcripts. First-round RT-PCR with HTBI primers amplified the TCR CDR3 region. TCRdb used MiXCR to reprocess the multiplex PCR reads, holding one entry per CDR3 protein. The repertoire holds fewer than 700,000 distinct CDR3 sequences, with 17% as singletons. A few counts support this clonotype. Antigen unknown. The genes are TRBV2 and TRBJ2-7; D remains unclear. The sequenced material came from blood. The receptor comes from a woman under 30 with Graves' ophthalmopathy. CDR3 DNA: TGTGCCAGCAGTGATCGACTCGCCTACGAGCAGTACTTC. It codes for CASSDRLAYEQYF.